This entry features one T cell receptor beta chain sequence. The antigen is unknown. Naive CD4+ T cells were purified with Tregs depleted by CD25. Full-length variable regions came from constant-region reverse primers plus semi-nested Nested Universal Primer A PCR. TCRdb itself ran the 5' RACE reads through MiXCR, one entry per CDR3 protein. This sample yields about 62,000 distinct CDR3 sequences, of which roughly 30% are seen a single time; about 2.3% belongs to the top ten. Findings and limits, study-wide: Tumor Treg TCRs overlapped most with tumor naive CD4+ cells.

Sequencing was done on a sample of tumor-infiltrating naive CD4+ T cells sorted from the breast tumor. Subset given: naive CD4+ T cells, CD4+CD45RA+CD25-. This TCR came from a female donor with breast cancer.

CDR3 region: CASSLNRGPDEQFF. In nucleotides, the CDR3 is TGTGCCAGCAGCTTAAACAGGGGGCCGGATGAGCAGTTCTTC. The chain recombines TRBV11-2 with TRBJ2-1; TRBD1 matches at 9 bases. The CDR3 length is 14 residues. The trim removed 2 bases at V and 8 bases at J, leaving 4 bases unmatched. Germline CDR1 and CDR2: SGHAT and FQNNGV.